This TCR beta chain derives from a study of blood T cell repertoires in COVID-19. The wider study: Samples taken during acute and convalescent COVID-19 were collected in the United States, Italy and Spain. PBMCs, B-cell-depleted T cells, or T cells provided the cDNA or gDNA that made up the material.

As originally analysed: Amplification of reference gene primers provided the estimated nucleated cell counts. Produced via immunoSEQ multiplex PCR; TCRdb's table is partial and in-frame only. V, J and clone size were drawn from that table, and D and trimming were deduced from the DNA. The table records 200,000 to 250,000 clones, just under 85% of them present only once. Recruitment covered 20 to 25 US areas and drew participants whose ages spanned roughly 18 to 95 years. J lost 2 bases, V lost 6 bases, and 5 bases had no gene match. Per germline, CDR1 MDHEN and CDR2 SYDVKM. The CDR3 is 16 amino acids.

The chain has TRBV28 and TRBJ2-6; 9 nucleotides align to TRBD1. Sequencing was performed on PBMCs or T cells enriched from blood (not recorded which). The clonotype was recovered from a woman in her forties with acute COVID-19. CDR3 region: CASRDYRGPGANVLTF. The CDR3 DNA sequence: TGTGCCAGCAGGGACTACAGGGGGCCTGGGGCCAACGTCCTGACTTTC.